This T cell receptor beta chain was obtained from a study of early T cells in non-severe SARS-CoV-2 infection. Looked up from germline, CDR1 is DFQATT and CDR2 is SNEGSKA (reference sequence). Trimming cost V 3 bases and J 1 base, with 9 bases left between them. The CDR3 has 13 residues. One entry per CDR3 protein results from TCRdb running MiXCR on the 5' RACE reads. The sample includes fewer than 80,000 distinct CDR3 sequences, 8.5% to 10% of them seen just once. This clonotype was detected a few times. The V gene is TRBV20-1, the J gene TRBJ1-1; no clear D. Sequenced input: whole blood. This clonotype was obtained from an adult who was a healthcare worker with PCR-confirmed SARS-CoV-2 infection or an uninfected control (not recorded which). Here the CDR3 DNA reads TGCAGTGCTAGCGCTAGACAGAACACTGAAGCTTTCTTT. This gives the protein CSASARQNTEAFF.